Listed here are 4 T cell receptor beta chains from one sample, sequenced in a study of T cell responses to AZD1222 COVID-19 vaccine. Here immunoSEQ multiplex PCR was the method, and the copy in TCRdb shows in-frame clones only, minus some. The sample gives some 150,000 clones, less than 90% of which show up once; roughly 7% is in the top ten. Sequenced material: peripheral blood, taken after recovery from COVID-19. These receptors came from an adult who had recovered from COVID-19.

The chain is built from TRBV2 and TRBJ2-7, with 9 bases aligning to TRBD1. V lost 1 base and J lost 6; bases outside the gene matches: 7. This CDR3 comprises 15 residues. Germline V lookup: CDR1 SNHLY, CDR2 FYNNEI. The CDR3 DNA reads TGTGCCAGCAGTGAAGTCGGGGACAGGGTGGGCGAGCAGTACTTC. The encoded protein is CASSEVGDRVGEQYF.

The rearrangement joins TRBV11-1 to TRBJ2-5, with D hard to call. V lost 2 bases, J lost 1 base, and 5 bases lay in between. The germline CDR1 and CDR2 sequences are SGHAT and FQDESV (reference sequence). This CDR3 spans 13 amino acids. Here the CDR3 reads CASSLSLQETQYF. DNA for the CDR3: TGTGCCAGCAGCTTATCCCTCCAAGAGACCCAGTACTTC.

V is TRBV7-9 and J is TRBJ1-3, with D possibly being TRBD1 (6 bases). Per germline, CDR1 SEHNR and CDR2 FQNEAQ (reference sequence). V lost 2 bases, J lost 3 bases, and 8 bases lay in between. The CDR3 has 14 amino acids. In DNA, the CDR3 is TGTGCCAGCAGCTTAAAAGGGGGTGGAAACACCATATATTTT. Amino acid sequence: CASSLKGGGNTIYF.

The chain links TRBV12-3 or TRBV12-4 to TRBJ1-5; D is ambiguous. V dropped 7 bases and J dropped 0 bases, with 7 bases sitting between them. The CDR3 spans 13 residues. The CDR3 sequence: CASNRGSNQPQHF. The CDR3 nucleotides read TGTGCCAGCAACCGAGGTAGCAATCAGCCCCAGCATTTT.